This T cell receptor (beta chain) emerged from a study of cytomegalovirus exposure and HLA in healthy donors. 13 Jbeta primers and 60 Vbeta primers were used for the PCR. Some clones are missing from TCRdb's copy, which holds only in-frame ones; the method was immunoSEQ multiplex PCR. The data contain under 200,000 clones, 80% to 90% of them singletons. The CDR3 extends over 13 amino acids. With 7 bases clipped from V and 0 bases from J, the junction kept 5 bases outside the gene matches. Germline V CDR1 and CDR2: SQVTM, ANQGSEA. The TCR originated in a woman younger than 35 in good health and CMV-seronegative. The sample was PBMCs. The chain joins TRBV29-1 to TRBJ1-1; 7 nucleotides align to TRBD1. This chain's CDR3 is CSARGTVNTEAFF. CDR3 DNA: TGCAGCGCCCGGGGGACAGTGAACACTGAAGCTTTCTTT. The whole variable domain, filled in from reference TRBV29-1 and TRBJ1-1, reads SAVISQKPSRDICQRGTSLTIQCQVDSQVTMMFWYRQQPGQSLTLIATANQGSEATYESGFVIDKFPISRPNLTFSTLTVSNMSPEDSSIYLCSARGTVNTEAFFGQGTRLTVV.